This T cell receptor (beta chain) emerged from a study of blood T cell repertoires in COVID-19. Study details: Acute and convalescent COVID-19 specimens originated in the United States, Italy and Spain. In each case, the material was cDNA or gDNA derived from T cells, B-cell-depleted T cells, or PBMCs.

The repertoire was sequenced with immunoSEQ multiplex PCR; TCRdb's copy has only in-frame clones and lacks some. The repertoire holds 150,000 to 190,000 clones, with about 80% as singletons. Germline loops: CDR1 KGHSH, CDR2 LQKENI. Trimming cost V 3 bases and J 4 bases, with 15 bases left between them. The CDR3 spans 15 residues. This clone was found a few times. The material sequenced was peripheral blood. The chain combines TRBV18 with TRBJ1-2; no firm D call. This receptor was obtained from a man aged 60-69 years with acute or convalescent COVID-19. The CDR3 coding sequence is TGTGCCAGCTCACCGAGAGGATCTCCTCCCTATGGCTACACCTTC. This translates into CASSPRGSPPYGYTF.